Listed below are T cell receptor beta chains from one sample, sequenced in a study of blood T cells in healthy people across ages. TCRdb used MiXCR to reprocess the 5' RACE reads, holding one entry per CDR3 protein. The sample gives hundreds of thousands of distinct CDR3 sequences, approximately 65% of which show up once; 25% to 35% is in the top ten. The specimen was blood. The receptors were gathered from a young man in good health. Each CDR3 is given with its conserved first and last residue. The D gene is left open where the match is weak. Clone sizes are given selectively: once, few, many, or a class where the clone is expanded.

D,J,size,V,CDR3,DNA
-,TRBJ2-7,-,TRBV27,CASSLKMAWEQYF,TGTGCCAGCAGTTTAAAAATGGCTTGGGAGCAGTACTTC
-,TRBJ1-5,many,TRBV12-3/TRBV12-4,CASSSGVIENQPQHF,TGTGCCAGCAGTTCGGGGGTCATCGAGAATCAGCCCCAGCATTTT
TRBD2,TRBJ2-5,few,TRBV20-1,CSARDTSGGTETQYF,TGCAGTGCTAGAGATACTAGCGGGGGTACTGAGACCCAGTACTTC
TRBD2,TRBJ2-1,-,TRBV7-2,CASSWVPPSGAYYNEQFF,TGTGCCAGCAGCTGGGTTCCACCTAGCGGGGCTTATTACAATGAGCAGTTCTTC
-,TRBJ2-1,-,TRBV7-3,CASNDPPANEQFF,TGTGCCAGCAACGACCCTCCAGCGAATGAGCAGTTCTTC
-,TRBJ1-2,-,TRBV28,CASSFIDYGYTF,TGTGCCAGCAGTTTTATCGATTATGGCTACACCTTC
-,TRBJ2-7,few,TRBV20-1,CSARYLATGEQYF,TGCAGTGCTAGATATCTAGCCACTGGGGAGCAGTACTTC
-,TRBJ2-2,-,TRBV4-3,CASSQAHGTGTGELFF,TGCGCCAGCAGCCAAGCTCACGGAACAGGCACCGGGGAGCTGTTTTTT
TRBD1,TRBJ2-7,-,TRBV7-2,CASSSGTGLGEQYF,TGTGCCAGCAGCTCGGGGACAGGGTTGGGCGAGCAGTACTTC
TRBD2,TRBJ2-1,few,TRBV7-3,CASSLRPGLAGGIGYNEQFF,TGTGCCAGCAGCTTAAGGCCCGGGCTAGCGGGGGGAATCGGGTACAATGAGCAGTTCTTC
-,TRBJ2-6,few,TRBV5-6,CASSTTGANVLTF,TGTGCCAGCAGCACGACAGGGGCCAACGTCCTGACTTTC
-,TRBJ2-1,-,TRBV7-9,CASSILARGTNEQFF,TGTGCCAGCAGCATACTTGCCCGGGGGACCAATGAGCAGTTCTTC
-,TRBJ1-6,few,TRBV6-2/TRBV6-3,CASSYAKPPLHF,TGTGCCAGCAGTTACGCTAAACCACCCCTCCACTTT
-,TRBJ2-7,few,TRBV7-9,CASRIEPGAFPDEQYF,TGTGCCAGCAGAATCGAACCCGGGGCCTTCCCGGACGAGCAGTACTTC
-,TRBJ1-2,-,TRBV7-2,CASSLRGFDGYTF,TGTGCCAGCAGCTTACGGGGGTTCGATGGCTACACCTTC
TRBD1,TRBJ2-7,-,TRBV29-1,CSVEETQGNEQYF,TGCAGCGTTGAAGAGACACAGGGGAACGAGCAGTACTTC
-,TRBJ1-2,few,TRBV7-9,CASSLSELNYGYTF,TGTGCCAGCAGCTTAAGTGAATTAAACTATGGCTACACCTTC
TRBD1,TRBJ2-5,-,TRBV6-5,CASSYRTGGRETQYF,TGTGCCAGCAGTTACCGGACAGGGGGCCGAGAGACCCAGTACTTC
-,TRBJ2-7,-,TRBV4-3,CASSQDSGHFYEQYF,TGCGCCAGCAGCCAAGATTCGGGACACTTCTACGAGCAGTACTTC
-,TRBJ1-2,-,TRBV29-1,CSVGAGGYGYTF,TGCAGCGTGGGTGCCGGGGGCTATGGCTACACCTTC
TRBD1,TRBJ1-2,many,TRBV3-1,CASSWYRGQDYGYTF,TGTGCCAGCAGCTGGTACAGGGGTCAGGACTATGGCTACACCTTC
-,TRBJ2-7,-,TRBV29-1,CSVEGQQKVDEQYF,TGCAGCGTTGAGGGGCAGCAAAAGGTCGACGAGCAGTACTTC
-,TRBJ2-3,-,TRBV29-1,CSVVGFLPDTQYF,TGCAGCGTTGTCGGCTTTTTACCGGATACGCAGTATTTT
-,TRBJ2-7,-,TRBV10-3,CAISESGTRGGYEQYF,TGTGCCATCAGTGAGTCCGGGACAAGGGGCGGATACGAGCAGTACTTC
-,TRBJ1-1,-,TRBV10-3,CAISESGFPEAFF,TGTGCCATCAGTGAGTCCGGGTTTCCTGAAGCTTTCTTT
-,TRBJ2-4,-,TRBV20-1,CSARGPDRIAKNIQYF,TGCAGTGCTAGAGGCCCCGACAGAATAGCCAAAAACATTCAGTACTTC
TRBD1,TRBJ2-7,many,TRBV28,CASTSLTGVHEQYF,TGTGCCAGCACCTCTTTGACAGGGGTCCACGAGCAGTACTTC
-,TRBJ2-1,-,TRBV29-1,CSMEGDLNEQFF,TGCAGTATGGAAGGGGACCTCAATGAGCAGTTCTTC
TRBD1,TRBJ1-2,few,TRBV5-1,CASSTGQGSYGYTF,TGCGCCAGCAGCACCGGACAGGGCAGCTATGGCTACACCTTC
TRBD2,TRBJ2-3,-,TRBV20-1,CSASATSASTDTQYF,TGCAGTGCTTCCGCGACTAGCGCTAGCACAGATACGCAGTATTTT
-,TRBJ1-4,once,TRBV2,CASLDNVDEKLFF,TGTGCCAGCCTGGACAACGTGGATGAAAAACTGTTTTTT
TRBD1,TRBJ1-2,-,TRBV7-3,CASSLRPTTGGASYGYTF,TGTGCCAGCAGCTTAAGACCAACGACAGGGGGCGCATCCTATGGCTACACCTTC
TRBD1,TRBJ1-2,few,TRBV12-3/TRBV12-4,CASSSGTVDSGGYTF,TGTGCCAGCAGTTCAGGGACAGTTGATTCTGGTGGCTACACCTTC
TRBD1,TRBJ1-1,-,TRBV6-7,CASSYGPTVHRGLNTEAFF,TGTGCCAGCAGTTACGGGCCAACAGTTCACAGGGGTCTGAACACTGAAGCTTTCTTT
TRBD1,TRBJ2-1,few,TRBV20-1,CSAEPGQGSYNEQFF,TGCAGTGCTGAACCGGGACAGGGGTCCTACAATGAGCAGTTCTTC
TRBD1,TRBJ1-1,many,TRBV7-2,CASSSIPGQGQFTEAFF,TGTGCCAGCAGCTCTATACCGGGACAGGGACAGTTCACTGAAGCTTTCTTT
TRBD2,TRBJ2-1,-,TRBV5-6,CASSLNGGAGMNEQFF,TGTGCCAGCAGCTTGAACGGGGGGGCCGGAATGAATGAGCAGTTCTTC
TRBD1,TRBJ1-2,few,TRBV28,CASSPKDRAYGYTF,TGTGCCAGCAGTCCGAAGGACAGGGCCTATGGCTACACCTTC
-,TRBJ2-3,-,TRBV6-2/TRBV6-3,CASRKGLADTQYF,TGTGCCAGCAGGAAGGGCTTGGCAGATACGCAGTATTTT
-,TRBJ2-7,-,TRBV29-1,CSVPSRGNEQYF,TGCAGCGTTCCCTCTAGGGGGAACGAGCAGTACTTC